The T cell receptor (beta chain) under discussion was sequenced for a study of radiotherapy plus CTLA-4 blockade in lung cancer. Study in general: Objective responses were recorded in 15% to 20% of patients, with disease control recorded in roughly 31%.

Measured with immunoSEQ multiplex PCR; TCRdb has only the in-frame clones, and not every one. The data show about 73,000 clones, about nine tenths seen once. Whole-study results and caveats: Peripheral blood showed expansion of tumor-derived TCR clones after radiotherapy and ipilimumab.

About this clone: The antigen remains undetermined.

The junction had 6 bases not matched to a gene; V was cut back by 5 bases and J by 0 bases. Germline CDR1 is LNHDA and CDR2 is SQIVND (reference sequence). CDR3 length equals 16 residues. This clonotype originated in a human donor with non-small cell lung cancer that progressed on radiotherapy plus ipilimumab. V and J are TRBV19 and TRBJ1-4, with 7 bases aligning to TRBD1. Sequencing used peripheral blood, obtained from a patient treated with radiotherapy plus ipilimumab. Here the CDR3 DNA reads TGTGCCAGTAGTCGCCGACAGGGCGCAACTAATGAAAAACTGTTTTTT. Protein product: CASSRRQGATNEKLFF.